The source of this TCR beta chain is a study of breast tumors, draining lymph nodes, adjacent tissues. Germline V gives CDR1 DFQATT, CDR2 SNEGSKA (reference sequence). The length of the CDR3 is 14 residues. The ends were cut back, 1 base at V and 7 bases at J, with 16 bases in the middle. The sample holds many counts of this clonotype. Its antigen is undetermined. This could be a read error, since a much larger clone is one nucleotide away. Study-wide points: Tumor repertoires ranked between lymph nodes and nontumor tissue in diversity, with V and J gene preferences.

TCRdb called the multiplex PCR reads again in MiXCR, with one record for every CDR3 protein. The sample contains about 63,000 distinct CDR3 sequences, less than 60% of which appear only once. The clonotype was recovered from a female donor with breast cancer. Some clones in this sample may be carry-over from other donors' samples. The material sequenced was breast tumor tissue. V gene TRBV20-1 combines with J gene TRBJ1-2, with D possibly matching TRBD1 (5 bases). The CDR3 DNA reads as TGCAGTGCTAGAGTTCCGAGGGGACCCTCTGGCTACACCTTC. It yields the protein CSARVPRGPSGYTF.